These 30 T cell receptor beta chains originate from one sample sequenced in a study of T cell responses to AZD1222 COVID-19 vaccine. Data came from immunoSEQ multiplex PCR; TCRdb stores just in-frame clones and leaves some out. The data show 90,000 to 150,000 clones, 85% to 90% seen once. Sequenced here: peripheral blood, sampled on day 0 of AZD1222 vaccination. The source is an adult in good health.

This clone was counted a single time. The V gene is TRBV5-5, the J gene TRBJ1-5; 7 bases are shared with TRBD1. Germline assignment: CDR1 SGHKS and CDR2 YYEKEE (reference sequence). The trim removed 1 base at V and 4 bases at J, leaving 5 bases unmatched. The length of the CDR3 is 15 residues. The CDR3 region is CASSLFVTGNQPQHF. The CDR3 bases are TGTGCCAGCAGCTTGTTTGTGACAGGGAATCAGCCCCAGCATTTT.

The chain combines TRBV27 with TRBJ2-7, with 14 bases identical to TRBD2. The germline V gene has CDR1 MNHEY and CDR2 SMNVEV (reference sequence). The V segment lost 5 bases and the J segment 2 bases; nucleotides outside the gene matches: 8. The CDR3 has 17 residues. For the CDR3, the DNA is TGTGCCAGCAGTCGGACTAGCGGGGGGTCCCATACCTACGAGCAGTACTTC. This encodes CASSRTSGGSHTYEQYF.

This clone appeared once. The junction shows a germline mismatch at one end, possibly a read error. V is TRBV19 and J is TRBJ1-2; 8 bases are a match to TRBD1. Germline-derived CDR1 and CDR2 are LNHDA and SQIVND (reference sequence). The CDR3 has 12 amino acids. The CDR3 spells CASSVHGTGIRF. CDR3 sequence (DNA): TGTGCCAGTAGTGTACACGGGACAGGAATTCGCTTC.

V gene TRBV11-2 combines with J gene TRBJ2-2; D remains unclear. V was pared by 1 base and J by 6 bases, with 9 bases between. This CDR3 has 14 residues. Germline V gene data show CDR1 as SGHAT and CDR2 as FQNNGV. CDR3 loop: CASSLGSSPGELFF. Written as DNA, the CDR3 is TGTGCCAGCAGCTTAGGGTCCAGCCCCGGGGAGCTGTTTTTT.

This chain links TRBV24-1 with TRBJ2-3, with D possibly TRBD1 on 5 matching bases. CDR3 length equals 13 residues. Trimming took off 7 bases at V and 2 bases at J, with 9 bases between the two ends. CDR1 and CDR2 (germline): KGHDR, SFDVKD. As DNA, the CDR3 is TGTGCCACCAGCCCAGGGTTCACAGATACGCAGTATTTT. This sequence encodes CATSPGFTDTQYF.

A word on this clone: This CDR3 is also generated by other DNA sequences in the sample. V and J are TRBV11-2 and TRBJ1-5, with D unresolved. Trimming removed 0 bases from V and 0 bases from J, with 0 bases in between. The length of the CDR3 is 13 residues. Germline CDR1 SGHAT, CDR2 FQNNGV. CDR3 sequence reads: CASSLDSNQPQHF. DNA of the CDR3: TGTGCCAGCAGCTTAGATAGCAATCAGCCCCAGCATTTT.

The chain employs TRBV6-5 and TRBJ1-6; 8 bases are shared with TRBD1. This CDR3 has 14 residues. The germline CDR1 and CDR2 sequences are MNHEY and SVGAGI. Losses at the gene ends were 6 bases for V and 8 bases for J; bases not matched to a gene: 6. CDR3 coding DNA: TGTGCCAGCAGAGGACAGGGCAAGGATTCACCCCTCCACTTT. Translated: CASRGQGKDSPLHF.

The chain couples TRBV7-9 to TRBJ2-7; D possibly uses TRBD1 or TRBD2 (6 bases each). Germline CDR1 reads SEHNR; CDR2 reads FQNEAQ (reference sequence). Deletions cut 2 bases from V and 2 bases from J, with 13 bases between. This CDR3 is built from 15 residues. This CDR3 reads CASSLQGRDPYEQYF. CDR3 DNA: TGTGCCAGCAGCTTACAGGGGCGGGACCCCTACGAGCAGTACTTC.

The V call is TRBV18, the J call TRBJ1-4; 7 positions agree with TRBD1. This CDR3 is 15 amino acids long. Germline V gene data show CDR1 as KGHSH and CDR2 as LQKENI. V gave up 0 bases and J gave up 4 bases; unmatched junction bases: 2. CDR3 region: CASSPPTGHNEKLFF. The CDR3 coding sequence is TGTGCCAGCTCACCACCGACAGGGCATAATGAAAAACTGTTTTTT.

The V call is TRBV3-1 (or the pseudogene TRBV3-2), the J call TRBJ1-2, with TRBD1 matching over 8 bases. The CDR3 contains 18 residues. In germline, CDR1 is LGHDT, CDR2 YNNKEL (reference sequence). Trimming at V came to 0 bases and at J to 5 bases, leaving 14 bases not matched to a gene. In DNA form, the CDR3 reads TGTGCCAGCAGCCAAGAGCAGGGGGCATATTATTTTCGATATGGCTACACCTTC. Protein: CASSQEQGAYYFRYGYTF.

The V and J genes are TRBV5-4 and TRBJ2-7, with a possible D match to TRBD1 (6 bases). Trimming took off 4 bases at V and 5 bases at J, with 19 bases between the two ends. The CDR3 runs 15 residues. The germline gives CDR1 SGHNT, CDR2 YYREEE (reference sequence). CDR3 amino acids: CASSPTGTPFDEQYF. The CDR3 nucleotides are TGTGCCAGCAGCCCCACTGGGACACCATTCGACGAGCAGTACTTC.

The chain employs TRBV6-1 and TRBJ1-6; 9 bases align to TRBD1. Germline V gives CDR1 MNHNS, CDR2 SASEGT. Losses at the gene ends were 3 bases for V and 9 bases for J; bases not matched to a gene: 9. The CDR3 sequence is 16 residues long. CDR3 region: CASSDPGQGASSPLHF. The CDR3 DNA reads as TGTGCCAGCAGTGACCCGGGACAGGGAGCAAGTTCACCCCTCCACTTT.

This chain uses TRBV28 with TRBJ1-2, with 9 bases identical to TRBD1. The CDR3 sequence is 15 residues long. Germline CDR1 and CDR2: MDHEN and SYDVKM. V gave up 6 bases and J gave up 8 bases; unmatched junction bases: 13. The CDR3: CASSSLQTGGGGYTF. CDR3 nucleotides: TGTGCCAGCAGCTCACTCCAAACAGGGGGCGGAGGCTACACCTTC.

The V call is TRBV6-5, the J call TRBJ1-3, with 7 bases identical to TRBD1. J lost 2 bases, V lost 4 bases, and 2 bases had no gene match. The CDR3 contains 14 residues. Germline-derived CDR1 and CDR2 are MNHEY and SVGAGI. CDR3 loop: CASSLQGTGNTIYF. CDR3 coding DNA: TGTGCCAGCAGTTTACAGGGGACTGGAAACACCATATATTTT.

This sequence joins TRBV6-5 and TRBJ1-2; D is uncertain. V was shortened by 4 bases and J by 0 bases, with 12 bases between the two germline ends. This CDR3 contains 15 residues. Germline V lookup: CDR1 MNHEY, CDR2 SVGAGI. The CDR3 loop is CASSFGDGANYGYTF. The CDR3 nucleotides read TGTGCCAGCAGTTTTGGGGATGGGGCTAACTATGGCTACACCTTC.

The CDR3 sequence is CASSYRAGGPTEQFF. In nucleotides, the CDR3 is TGTGCCAGCAGTTACCGGGCGGGGGGGCCCACTGAGCAGTTCTTC. V usage is TRBV6-5 and J usage is TRBJ2-1; TRBD2 matches 9 bases. Germline V gene sequence: CDR1 MNHEY, CDR2 SVGAGI. This CDR3 is built from 15 residues. V trimming: 2 bases; J trimming: 9 bases; junction bases outside the gene matches: 8.

This chain connects TRBV13 to TRBJ2-7; no reliable D call. Per germline, CDR1 PRHDT and CDR2 FYEKMQ (reference sequence). Trimming pared 2 bases from V and 2 bases from J, leaving 4 bases between. The CDR3 loop spans 12 amino acids. The CDR3 bases are TGTGCCAGCAGCTTACCTCCCTACGAGCAGTACTTC. This codes for CASSLPPYEQYF. The complete variable domain, with remaining parts taken from reference TRBV13 and TRBJ2-7, reads AAGVIQSPRHLIKEKRETATLKCYPIPRHDTVYWYQQGPGQDPQFLISFYEKMQSDKGSIPDRFSAQQFSDYHSELNMSSLELGDSALYFCASSLPPYEQYFGPGTRLTVT.

The chain links TRBV28 to TRBJ1-2, with D perhaps matching TRBD1 (5 bases). This CDR3 has 13 residues. V shed 6 bases and J shed 3 bases, with 11 bases lying between them. Germline V gives CDR1 MDHEN, CDR2 SYDVKM. The DNA for the CDR3 is TGTGCCAGCAGCCCACAGGAACACTATGGCTACACCTTC. Its translation is CASSPQEHYGYTF.

The gene calls are TRBV5-4 and TRBJ2-2; D not certain. The CDR3 has 15 residues. The germline gives CDR1 SGHNT, CDR2 YYREEE (reference sequence). Trimming stripped 0 bases from V and 8 bases from J, with 14 bases between. The chain's CDR3 is CASSLGGGKRGELFF. DNA of the CDR3: TGTGCCAGCAGCTTGGGAGGCGGTAAAAGGGGGGAGCTGTTTTTT.

This CDR3 reads CASSPRSGGSYEQYF. CDR3 sequence (DNA): TGTGCCAGCAGCCCCCGGAGCGGGGGCTCCTACGAGCAGTACTTC. V gene TRBV7-6 combines with J gene TRBJ2-7; 8 nucleotides align to TRBD2. Germline V gene sequence: CDR1 SGHVS, CDR2 FNYEAQ. The CDR3 is made up of 15 amino acids. With 5 bases clipped from V and 0 bases from J, the junction kept 6 bases outside the gene matches.

The genes are TRBV7-9 and TRBJ2-5, with 10 positions matching TRBD2. CDR1 and CDR2 (germline): SEHNR, FQNEAQ (reference sequence). The CDR3 extends over 15 amino acids. V lost 8 bases, J lost 1 base, and 7 bases stayed unmatched. This chain's CDR3 is CASYRLAGVQETQYF. The CDR3 DNA sequence: TGTGCCAGCTATCGCCTAGCGGGGGTCCAAGAGACCCAGTACTTC.

The rearrangement uses TRBV30 and TRBJ2-7; D is possibly TRBD2 (6 bases). Deletions cut 1 base from V and 7 bases from J, with 17 bases between. Germline CDR1 reads GTSNPN; CDR2 reads SVGIG (reference sequence). The CDR3 has 14 amino acids. The CDR3 sequence: CAWSEGSGVWEQYF. CDR3 nucleotide sequence: TGTGCCTGGAGTGAGGGGTCGGGGGTATGGGAGCAGTACTTC.

The CDR3 bases are TGCGCCAGCAGCCAAGTATCCGGGGGATGGTACGAGCAGTACTTC. This sequence encodes CASSQVSGGWYEQYF. The gene calls are TRBV4-1 and TRBJ2-7; maybe TRBD2 (6 bases). The CDR3 contains 15 residues. The V end was cut by 1 base, the J end by 4 bases, with 14 bases between. Per the germline V gene, CDR1 is MGHRA and CDR2 is YSYEKL.

This sequence joins TRBV5-5 and TRBJ1-2; the D is unclear. The CDR3 contains 13 residues. The V gene lost 0 bases and the J gene lost 3 bases, with 6 bases spanning the gap. CDR1 is SGHKS and CDR2 is YYEKEE in the germline V gene (reference sequence). CDR3 DNA sequence: TGTGCCAGCAGCTTGGAAACGGACTATGGCTACACCTTC. Protein sequence: CASSLETDYGYTF.

The gene calls are TRBV7-9 and TRBJ1-2; no definite D call. V was shortened by 5 bases and J by 4 bases, with 5 bases between the two germline ends. The CDR3 covers 11 residues. Germline V gene sequence: CDR1 SEHNR, CDR2 FQNEAQ (reference sequence). CDR3 nucleotides: TGTGCCAGCAGCCGCCTCTATGGCTACACCTTC. Encoded protein: CASSRLYGYTF.

The rearrangement uses TRBV15 and TRBJ2-7, with D unresolved. This CDR3 contains 14 residues. Germline CDR1 reads LNHNV; CDR2 reads YYDKDF (reference sequence). V gave up 0 bases and J gave up 4 bases, with 10 bases separating them. DNA for the CDR3: TGTGCCACCAGCAGAGATCATGGGCAGTACGAGCAGTACTTC. As protein: CATSRDHGQYEQYF.

The genes are TRBV14 and TRBJ1-1; a weak D match, TRBD1 (5 bases). Looked up from germline, CDR1 is SGHDN and CDR2 is FVKESK. The CDR3 is 12 amino acids. The V end was cut by 5 bases, the J end by 11 bases, with 15 bases between. This chain's CDR3 is CASSALGARAFF. The CDR3 DNA reads as TGTGCCAGCAGCGCTTTAGGGGCGAGGGCTTTCTTT.

The chain recombines TRBV7-9 with TRBJ1-4, with TRBD1 matching 9 bases. J was trimmed by 7 bases and V by 3 bases; bases with no gene match: 6. The CDR3 is 15 amino acids. Germline V gene lookup returns CDR1 SEHNR and CDR2 FQNEAQ (reference sequence). The CDR3: CASSFPQGALEKLFF. As DNA, the CDR3 is TGTGCCAGCAGCTTCCCACAGGGGGCGCTTGAAAAACTGTTTTTT.

This clone has just one count. The V call is TRBV20-1, the J call TRBJ2-7; no clear D gene. Deletions cut 8 bases from V and 3 bases from J, with 11 bases between. The CDR3 contains 11 residues. CDR1 is DFQATT and CDR2 is SNEGSKA in the germline V gene (reference sequence). The CDR3 DNA reads TGCAGTCCCCTATCGGGCTACGAGCAGTACTTC. This codes for CSPLSGYEQYF.

The CDR3 region has the DNA TGCGCCAGCAGCTTAACTGGACAGGGGGATTCACCCCTCCACTTT. Translating it yields CASSLTGQGDSPLHF. This chain connects TRBV5-1 to TRBJ1-6; 10 positions agree with TRBD1. The CDR3 loop spans 15 amino acids. With V trimmed by 2 bases and J by 8 bases, 4 bases remained unmatched. Germline values: CDR1 SGHRS, CDR2 YFSETQ.